This TCR beta chain is from a study of T cell responses to AZD1222 COVID-19 vaccine. Study-wide points: Among the donors, most were white British and more were female, and clonal diversity was possibly underestimated. The study identified only a handful of AZD1222 recipients as seropositive at baseline.

CDR3 length: 17 amino acids. The germline V and J ends were trimmed by 0 bases and 7 bases, with 16 bases remaining between them. The V gene's germline CDR1 is KGHSH and CDR2 LQKENI. This clone was found a few times. Its antigen is as yet unknown. Only in-frame clones appear in the TCRdb table, and some are missing; sequencing was by immunoSEQ multiplex PCR. This table has approximately 120,000 clones, around 87% appearing once. This TCR came from an adult in good health. The chain carries TRBV18 and TRBJ1-6, with a tentative D call TRBD1 (6 bases). Specimen: peripheral blood, collected on day 0 of AZD1222 vaccination. The CDR3 loop reads CASSPPGTPGFNSPLHF. CDR3 DNA: TGTGCCAGCTCACCACCGGGGACACCGGGATTCAATTCACCCCTCCACTTT. Together with reference TRBV18 and TRBJ1-6, the CDR3 gives the full variable domain: NAGVMQNPRHLVRRRGQEARLRCSPMKGHSHVYWYRQLPEEGLKFMVYLQKENIIDESGMPKERFSAEFPKEGPSILRIQQVVRGDSAAYFCASSPPGTPGFNSPLHFGNGTRLTVT.